This T cell receptor (beta chain) was found in a study of cytomegalovirus exposure and HLA in healthy donors. Study context: Earlier, fewer than 140 million unique TCR beta sequences were recovered from around 190 million T cells by an analysis. Whole-study results and caveats: V- and J-gene trimming of TCR beta was linked (in a later analysis) to a missense DCLRE1C variant. In a later analysis, specific HLA alleles were associated with 15,000 to 20,000 TCR beta sequences at a 0.05 false discovery rate.

Primers included in the PCR were 60 Vbeta and 13 Jbeta primers. Using immunoSEQ multiplex PCR, the repertoire was profiled, and TCRdb retains in-frame clones only, with some absent. Its table lists under 120,000 clones. Healthy people donating bone marrow made up the donors. The CDR3 has 16 amino acids. Germline CDR1 reads MNHEY; CDR2 reads SMNVEV (reference sequence). V was pared by 6 bases and J by 5 bases, with 9 bases of the junction left unmatched. With respect to this clone: Its matching antigen is unknown.

Sequencing input: PBMCs. The chain links TRBV27 to TRBJ2-7; 14 nucleotides match TRBD2. The source is a man aged 50-59 years in good health and CMV-seronegative. Here the CDR3 reads CASSLKPGLAGDEQYF. CDR3 in DNA: TGTGCCAGCAGCCTTAAGCCGGGACTAGCGGGAGACGAGCAGTACTTC.